These 19 T cell receptor beta chains were sequenced from one sample in a study of CD8+ T cells in alopecia areata. Using CD4, CD8alpha, NKG2D, NKG2ACE and other markers, pooled cutaneous lymph node cells were sorted. In each case, RNA was isolated and then reverse transcribed into cDNA as the sequencing template. The repertoire was sequenced with immunoSEQ multiplex PCR; TCRdb's copy has only in-frame clones and lacks some. This record lists approximately 300,000 clones, none seen once only, and the top ten clones contain around 1.2%. Material for sequencing was CD4+ T cells sorted from a lymph node. These receptors were collected from a C3H/HeJ mouse with alopecia areata. This strain's MHC haplotype is H2-k.

Concerning this clone itself: The gene names given are mouse names. The read falls 4 residues short of the CDR3 end, and the missing part is taken from the germline J gene. The gene calls are TRBV13-3 and TRBJ2-2; TRBD1 matches 10 bases. Germline values: CDR1 NNHDY, CDR2 SYVADS. V dropped 7 bases and J dropped 6; count of bases not matched to a gene: 3. The CDR3 contains 13 residues. The CDR3 loop is CASGDRGAGQLYF. CDR3 DNA, as far as it was read: TGTGCCAGCGGGGACAGGGGAGCCGGG.

This clone has a handful of counts. Any gene name here is a mouse gene name. The read terminates 4 residues ahead of where the CDR3 ends, so the germline J gene completes it. The rearrangement uses TRBV13-1 and TRBJ2-3; 12 bases fit TRBD2. Per the germline V gene, CDR1 is NSHNY and CDR2 is SYGAGN. The V segment lost 4 bases and the J segment 2 bases; nucleotides outside the gene matches: 5. The CDR3 extends over 16 amino acids. The CDR3 region is CASSLTGGALAETLYF. The CDR3 DNA, read in part, is TGTGCCAGCAGTCTGACTGGGGGGGCGCTTGCAGAA.

This clone was counted a few times. Mouse gene names apply. The read is 4 residues too short to cover the CDR3 end, so that end is filled in from the germline J gene. The rearrangement links TRBV13-1 to TRBJ2-2; D is perhaps TRBD2 (6 bases). This CDR3 spans 16 amino acids. Germline CDR1 reads NSHNY; CDR2 reads SYGAGN. Trimming stripped 1 base from V and 0 bases from J, with 10 bases between. The sequenced CDR3 bases are TGTGCCAGCAGTGATTTTGGGGGAGCAAACACCGGG. It codes for CASSDFGGANTG. The entire CDR3 reads CASSDFGGANTGQLYF.

This clone was counted a few times. Gene names follow the mouse nomenclature. The CDR3 is cut off 4 residues early in the read; its end comes from the germline J gene. The V and J genes are TRBV13-1 and TRBJ2-3; 8 nucleotides align to TRBD1. Germline V gives CDR1 NSHNY, CDR2 SYGAGN. This CDR3 has 12 amino acids. The CDR3: CAARGLAETLYF. Partial CDR3 DNA: TGTGCGGCCAGGGGGCTTGCAGAA.

This clone was seen more than once but under ten times. Genes here carry mouse names. The read finishes 4 residues shy of the CDR3 end, and the germline J gene is used to complete it. The genes are TRBV13-2 and TRBJ1-2; TRBD1 aligns across 8 bases. Trimming removed 0 bases from V and 4 bases from J; junction bases left unmatched: 8. The CDR3 has 16 amino acids. The germline V gene encodes CDR1 NNHNN and CDR2 SYGAGS (reference sequence). The covered CDR3 bases are TGTGCCAGCGGTGATGTGCGCCAGGGGGCGGCCTCC. It translates to CASGDVRQGAAS. The entire CDR3 reads CASGDVRQGAASDYTF.

Worth noting for this clone: All gene names here are mouse names. The CDR3 extends 4 residues past the end of the read, so its final part is completed from the germline J gene. This same CDR3 is encoded by further DNA sequences in the sample. V is TRBV31 and J is TRBJ2-1; TRBD2 aligns across 13 bases. CDR3 length: 15 residues. The V segment lost 0 bases and the J segment 4 bases; nucleotides outside the gene matches: 0. Germline CDR1 and CDR2: GKSSPN and SITVG. CDR3 bases read: TGTGCCTGGAGTCTGGGACTGGGGGGGTATGCT. It is translated as CAWSLGLGGYA. The entire CDR3 sequence reads CAWSLGLGGYAEQFF.

Comment on this clone: Gene and germline names: mouse. With the read ending 4 residues before the CDR3 end, the germline J gene is used to fill in that end. The same CDR3 can be traced to other DNA sequences in this sample. The chain recombines TRBV5 with TRBJ2-1; 7 bases are shared with TRBD2. V gave up 0 bases and J gave up 4 bases; unmatched junction bases: 3. CDR3 length equals 15 residues. Germline V gives CDR1 LGHNA, CDR2 YNLKQL (reference sequence). The DNA read from the CDR3 is TGTGCCAGCAGCCAAGATTGGGGGGTGTATGCT. Protein: CASSQDWGVYA. In full, the CDR3 is CASSQDWGVYAEQFF.

This clone came up a few times. Mouse gene names apply. The read ends 4 residues before the CDR3 terminus; that terminus is restored from the germline J gene. The sample has other DNA sequences that encode this CDR3 too. V and J are TRBV13-2 and TRBJ2-7; a possible D gene is TRBD1 (6 bases). CDR1 and CDR2 from the germline V gene are NNHNN and SYGAGS (reference sequence). The CDR3 consists of 13 residues. The CDR3 DNA, read in part, is TGTGCCAGCGGTGATGCACAGGGTTAT. Translating gives CASGDAQGY. The full CDR3 protein is CASGDAQGYEQYF.

This clone appeared many times. Gene names are mouse gene names. The read halts 4 residues ahead of the CDR3 end, with the missing end drawn from the germline J gene. The chain employs TRBV31 and TRBJ2-2, with a weak D call TRBD1 (5 bases). CDR1 and CDR2 from the germline V gene are GKSSPN and SITVG. V was shortened by 4 bases and J by 3 bases, with 9 bases between the two germline ends. The CDR3 consists of 13 residues. The CDR3 sequence is CAWTRVDTGQLYF. The DNA read from the CDR3 is TGTGCCTGGACCAGGGTGGACACCGGG.

Points on this clone: Each gene name is a mouse one. From the germline J gene comes the end of the CDR3, since the read stops 4 residues before it. The chain uses TRBV5 and TRBJ2-4, with 8 bases aligning to TRBD1. Per germline, CDR1 LGHNA and CDR2 YNLKQL (reference sequence). This CDR3 has 12 amino acids. The DNA read from the CDR3 is TGTGCCAGCAGGGACAGGGTGAAC. Translated: CASRDRVN. The full CDR3 is CASRDRVNTLYF.

This clone occurred many times. Gene names denote mouse genes. The CDR3 extends 3 residues past the end of the read, so its final part is completed from the germline J gene. The sample carries other DNA sequences with the same CDR3. This sequence joins TRBV5 and TRBJ1-6; the D is unclear. TRBJ1-6 is flagged as an ORF with uncertain function. This CDR3 spans 14 amino acids. From germline, CDR1 is LGHNA and CDR2 YNLKQL (reference sequence). V lost 0 bases to trimming and J lost 4 bases, with 4 bases between them. This CDR3 reads CASSQDRYNSPLYF. The CDR3 bases that were read are TGTGCCAGCAGCCAAGACAGATATAATTCGCCC.

This clone was recorded at least ten times. The genes and germline here are from mouse. Read data end 4 residues before the CDR3 end; the end is taken from the germline J gene. V gene TRBV13-1 combines with J gene TRBJ1-2, with TRBD1 identical over 7 bases. Germline loops: CDR1 NSHNY, CDR2 SYGAGN. CDR3 length: 14 residues. V was clipped by 5 bases and J by 0 bases; unmatched bases: 4. The chain's CDR3 is CASRGDSANSDYTF. The DNA read from the CDR3 is TGTGCCAGCAGAGGGGACAGTGCAAACTCC.

This clone was recorded a few times. Mouse gene names apply. The read falls 4 residues short of the CDR3 end, and the missing part is taken from the germline J gene. The V call is TRBV13-1, the J call TRBJ1-1; 11 nucleotides line up with TRBD1. The CDR3 loop spans 16 amino acids. Trimming removed 2 bases from V and 3 bases from J; junction bases left unmatched: 6. Germline V gene lookup returns CDR1 NSHNY and CDR2 SYGAGN. CDR3 DNA (partial): TGTGCCAGCAGTGAGGCTCGGACAGGGGGCTACACA. It yields the protein CASSEARTGGYT. The whole CDR3 reads CASSEARTGGYTEVFF.

This clone has only a few counts. These gene names are mouse names. The read stops 3 residues short of the end of the CDR3; the missing end is completed from the germline J gene. This specimen includes other DNA sequences encoding the same CDR3. The gene calls are TRBV31 and TRBJ1-6; D gene unclear. TRBJ1-6 is an open reading frame, and its role is uncertain. Trimming took 0 bases from V and 0 from J, leaving 6 bases between them. Looked up from germline, CDR1 is GKSSPN and CDR2 is SITVG. CDR3 length: 15 amino acids. The DNA read from the CDR3 is TGTGCCTGGAGTCTACAGAATTCCTATAATTCGCCC. This translates into CAWSLQNSYNSP. The entire CDR3 reads CAWSLQNSYNSPLYF.

This clone was recorded a few times. Genes and germline come from the mouse. From the germline J gene comes the end of the CDR3, since the read stops 4 residues before it. The chain uses TRBV31 and TRBJ2-2; D remains ambiguous. Trimming cost V 4 bases and J 0 bases, with 6 bases left between them. The V gene's germline CDR1 is GKSSPN and CDR2 SITVG. The length of the CDR3 is 13 residues. This CDR3 reads CAWNPANTGQLYF. The sequenced part of the CDR3 DNA is TGTGCCTGGAATCCAGCAAACACCGGG.

This clone was seen at least ten times. Gene names are the mouse ones. The read terminates 4 residues ahead of where the CDR3 ends, so the germline J gene completes it. The chain combines TRBV17 with TRBJ2-2; 8 positions agree with TRBD1. V trimming: 3 bases; J trimming: 3 bases; junction bases outside the gene matches: 0. From germline, CDR1 is MNHDT and CDR2 YYDKIL. This CDR3 spans 14 amino acids. CDR3 sequence: CASSRDRDTGQLYF. The CDR3 bases that were read are TGTGCTAGCAGTAGGGACAGGGACACCGGG. The full variable domain, rest sourced from reference TRBV17 and TRBJ2-2, is DTTVKQNPRYKLARVGKPVNLICSQTMNHDTMYWYQKKPNQAPKLLLFYYDKILNREADTFEKFQSSRPNNSFCSLYIGSAGLEYSAMYLCASSRDRDTGQLYFGEGSKLTVL.

This clone occurred a few times. Gene names follow the mouse nomenclature. Sequencing ends 3 residues short of the CDR3 end; the germline J gene provides the rest. The V call is TRBV1, the J call TRBJ1-6; D is perhaps TRBD1 (5 bases). TRBJ1-6 is an ORF, and what it does is uncertain. The V end lost 6 bases, the J end lost 5 bases, and 8 bases lay between the germline ends. Germline-derived CDR1 and CDR2 are NSQYPW and LRSPGD (reference sequence). The CDR3 runs to 13 residues. CDR3 residues: CTCSPRDNSPLYF. CDR3 bases read: TGCACCTGCAGCCCCAGGGATAATTCGCCC.

To note about this clone: Mouse gene names and germline throughout. With the read ending 4 residues before the CDR3 end, the germline J gene is used to fill in that end. Other DNA sequences in the same sample also yield this CDR3. V gene TRBV13-1 combines with J gene TRBJ2-2; D is perhaps TRBD1 (7 bases). Germline lookup yields CDR1 NSHNY and CDR2 SYGAGN. The CDR3 has 14 amino acids. Trimming removed 0 bases at V and 5 bases at J, with 8 bases between. The CDR3 loop reads CASSDAGGTGQLYF. The part of the CDR3 DNA that was read is TGTGCCAGCAGTGATGCAGGGGGGACCGGG.

With respect to this clone: The gene names given are mouse names. The read is 4 residues too short to cover the CDR3 end, so that end is filled in from the germline J gene. V usage is TRBV5 and J usage is TRBJ1-2, with 9 bases aligning to TRBD1. This CDR3 has 15 amino acids. The V gene's germline CDR1 is LGHNA and CDR2 YNLKQL (reference sequence). Unmatched junction bases numbered 3, after V lost 0 bases and J lost 4 bases. Partial CDR3 DNA: TGTGCCAGCAGCCAAGATAACAGGGGGCCCTCC. Protein product: CASSQDNRGPS. The full CDR3 is CASSQDNRGPSDYTF.